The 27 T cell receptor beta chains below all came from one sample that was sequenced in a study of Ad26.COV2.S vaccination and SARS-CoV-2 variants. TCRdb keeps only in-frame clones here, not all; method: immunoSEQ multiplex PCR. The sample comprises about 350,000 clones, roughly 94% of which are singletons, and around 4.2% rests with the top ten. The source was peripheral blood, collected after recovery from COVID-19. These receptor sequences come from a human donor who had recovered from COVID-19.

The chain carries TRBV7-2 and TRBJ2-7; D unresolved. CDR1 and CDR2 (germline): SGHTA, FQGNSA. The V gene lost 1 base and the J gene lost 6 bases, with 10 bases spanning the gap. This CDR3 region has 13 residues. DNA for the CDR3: TGTGCCAGCAGCTTAGATCTCGGTGGCGAGCAGTACTTC. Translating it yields CASSLDLGGEQYF.

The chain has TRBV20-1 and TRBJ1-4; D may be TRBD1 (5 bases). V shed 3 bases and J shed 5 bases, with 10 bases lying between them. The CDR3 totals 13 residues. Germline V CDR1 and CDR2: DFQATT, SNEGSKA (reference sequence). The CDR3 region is CSASRRENEKLFF. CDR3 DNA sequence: TGCAGTGCTAGTCGCAGGGAGAATGAAAAACTGTTTTTT.

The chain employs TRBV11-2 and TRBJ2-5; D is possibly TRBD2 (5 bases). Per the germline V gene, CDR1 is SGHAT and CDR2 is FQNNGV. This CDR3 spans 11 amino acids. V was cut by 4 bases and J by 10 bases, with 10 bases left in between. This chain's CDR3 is CASSSNGDQYF. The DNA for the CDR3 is TGTGCCAGCAGCTCCAACGGGGACCAGTACTTC.

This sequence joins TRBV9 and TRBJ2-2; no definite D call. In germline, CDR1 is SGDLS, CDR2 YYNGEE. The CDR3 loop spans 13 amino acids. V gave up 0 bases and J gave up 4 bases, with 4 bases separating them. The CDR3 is CASSVGFTGELFF. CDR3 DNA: TGTGCCAGCAGCGTAGGTTTCACCGGGGAGCTGTTTTTT.

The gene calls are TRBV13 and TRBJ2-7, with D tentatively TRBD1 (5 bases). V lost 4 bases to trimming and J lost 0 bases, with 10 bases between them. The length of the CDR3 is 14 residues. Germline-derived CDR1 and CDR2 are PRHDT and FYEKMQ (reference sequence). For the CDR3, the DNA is TGTGCCAGCAGCTCCGACAGTAGCTCCTACGAGCAGTACTTC. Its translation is CASSSDSSSYEQYF.

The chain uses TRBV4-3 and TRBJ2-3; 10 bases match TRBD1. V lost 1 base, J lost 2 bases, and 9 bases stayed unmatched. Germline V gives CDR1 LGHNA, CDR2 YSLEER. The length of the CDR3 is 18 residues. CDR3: CASSQGHDRGLYTDTQYF. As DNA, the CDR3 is TGCGCCAGCAGCCAAGGACATGACAGGGGGCTATACACAGATACGCAGTATTTT.

The CDR3 DNA reads as TGCGCCAGCAGCTCCTCCGGGACAGGCCACTCTGGGGCCAACGTCCTGACTTTC. Amino acid sequence: CASSSSGTGHSGANVLTF. This sequence joins TRBV5-1 and TRBJ2-6; 8 bases match TRBD1. V trimming: 3 bases; J trimming: 0 bases; junction bases outside the gene matches: 8. Germline CDR1 reads SGHRS; CDR2 reads YFSETQ. The CDR3 totals 18 residues.

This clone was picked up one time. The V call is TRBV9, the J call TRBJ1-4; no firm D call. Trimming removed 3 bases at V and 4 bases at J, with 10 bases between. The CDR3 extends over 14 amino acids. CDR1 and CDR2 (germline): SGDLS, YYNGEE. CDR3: CASSGETFNEKLFF. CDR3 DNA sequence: TGTGCCAGCAGCGGGGAAACCTTTAATGAAAAACTGTTTTTT.

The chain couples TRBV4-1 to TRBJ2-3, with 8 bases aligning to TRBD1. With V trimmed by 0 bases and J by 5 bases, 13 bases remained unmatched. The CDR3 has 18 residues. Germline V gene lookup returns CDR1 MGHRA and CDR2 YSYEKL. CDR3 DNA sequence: TGCGCCAGCAGCCAAGACCTCCAACCCAGGACAGGGAGAGATACGCAGTATTTT. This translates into CASSQDLQPRTGRDTQYF.

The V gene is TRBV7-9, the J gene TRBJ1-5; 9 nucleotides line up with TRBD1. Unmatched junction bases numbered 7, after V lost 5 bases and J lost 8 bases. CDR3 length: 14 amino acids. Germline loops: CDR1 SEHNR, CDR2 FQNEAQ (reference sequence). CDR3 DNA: TGTGCCAGCAGCCGGGGGACAGGGAAGGAGCCCCAGCATTTT. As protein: CASSRGTGKEPQHF.

The CDR3 nucleotides are TGTGCCAGCAGCCAAGATCGTCGACTAGCGGTCCCTCTAAATGAGCAGTTCTTC. Amino acids: CASSQDRRLAVPLNEQFF. The genes are TRBV3-1 (or the pseudogene TRBV3-2) and TRBJ2-1; 9 nucleotides match TRBD2. Trimming took 0 bases from V and 7 from J; bases not matched to a gene: 13. The CDR3 has 18 amino acids. Germline loops: CDR1 LGHDT, CDR2 YNNKEL (reference sequence).

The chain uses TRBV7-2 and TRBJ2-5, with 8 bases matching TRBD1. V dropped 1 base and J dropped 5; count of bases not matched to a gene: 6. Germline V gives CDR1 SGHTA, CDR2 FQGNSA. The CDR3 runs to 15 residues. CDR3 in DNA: TGTGCCAGCAGCTTAGTGGTGGGACAGGAGGAGACCCAGTACTTC. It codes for CASSLVVGQEETQYF. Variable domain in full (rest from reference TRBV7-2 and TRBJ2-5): GAGVSQSPSNKVTEKGKDVELRCDPISGHTALYWYRQSLGQGLEFLIYFQGNSAPDKSGLPSDRFSAERTGGSVSTLTIQRTQQEDSAVYLCASSLVVGQEETQYFGPGTRLLVL.

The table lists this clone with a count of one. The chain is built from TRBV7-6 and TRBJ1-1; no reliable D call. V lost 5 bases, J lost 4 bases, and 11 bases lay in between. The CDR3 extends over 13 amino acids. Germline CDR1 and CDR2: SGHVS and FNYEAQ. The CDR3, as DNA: TGTGCCAGCAGCCGCACCCGGGGCACTGAAGCTTTCTTT. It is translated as CASSRTRGTEAFF.

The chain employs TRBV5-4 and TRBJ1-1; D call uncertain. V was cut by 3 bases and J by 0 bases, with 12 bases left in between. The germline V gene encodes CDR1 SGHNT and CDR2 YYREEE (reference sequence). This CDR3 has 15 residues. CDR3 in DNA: TGTGCCAGCAGCTCTATAGACGGCCTGAACACTGAAGCTTTCTTT. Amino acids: CASSSIDGLNTEAFF.

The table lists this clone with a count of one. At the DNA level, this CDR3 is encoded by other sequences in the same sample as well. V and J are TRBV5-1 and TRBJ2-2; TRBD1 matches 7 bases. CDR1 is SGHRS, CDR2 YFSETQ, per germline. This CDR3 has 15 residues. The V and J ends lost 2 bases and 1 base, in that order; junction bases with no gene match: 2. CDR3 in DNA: TGCGCCAGCAGCTTAACAGGGGTGAACACCGGGGAGCTGTTTTTT. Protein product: CASSLTGVNTGELFF.

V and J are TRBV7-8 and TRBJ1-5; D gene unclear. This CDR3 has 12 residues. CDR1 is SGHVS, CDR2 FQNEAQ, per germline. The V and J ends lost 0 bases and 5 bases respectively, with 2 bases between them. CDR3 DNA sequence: TGTGCCAGCAGCTTAGCGGATCAGCCCCAGCATTTT. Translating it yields CASSLADQPQHF.

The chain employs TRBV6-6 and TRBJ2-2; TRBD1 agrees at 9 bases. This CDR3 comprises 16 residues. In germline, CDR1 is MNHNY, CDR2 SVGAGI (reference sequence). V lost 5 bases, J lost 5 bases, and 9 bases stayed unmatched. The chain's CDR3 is CASSTPGTGKTGELFF. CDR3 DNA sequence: TGTGCCAGCAGTACCCCCGGGACAGGGAAGACCGGGGAGCTGTTTTTT.

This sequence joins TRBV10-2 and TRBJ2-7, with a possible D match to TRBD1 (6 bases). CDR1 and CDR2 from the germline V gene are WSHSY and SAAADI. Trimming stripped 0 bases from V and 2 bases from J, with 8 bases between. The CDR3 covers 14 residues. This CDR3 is CASSESWDTYEQYF. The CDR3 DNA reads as TGCGCCAGCAGTGAGTCTTGGGACACCTACGAGCAGTACTTC.

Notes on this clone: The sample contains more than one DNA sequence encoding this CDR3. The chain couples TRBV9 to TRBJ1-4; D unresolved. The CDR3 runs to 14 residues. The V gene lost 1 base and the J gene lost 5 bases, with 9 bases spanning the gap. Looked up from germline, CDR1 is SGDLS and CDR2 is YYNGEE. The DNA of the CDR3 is TGTGCCAGCAGCGTATCGGGCACGAATGAAAAACTGTTTTTT. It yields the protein CASSVSGTNEKLFF. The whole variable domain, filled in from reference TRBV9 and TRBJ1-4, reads DSGVTQTPKHLITATGQRVTLRCSPRSGDLSVYWYQQSLDQGLQFLIQYYNGEERAKGNILERFSAQQFPDLHSELNLSSLELGDSALYFCASSVSGTNEKLFFGSGTQLSVL.

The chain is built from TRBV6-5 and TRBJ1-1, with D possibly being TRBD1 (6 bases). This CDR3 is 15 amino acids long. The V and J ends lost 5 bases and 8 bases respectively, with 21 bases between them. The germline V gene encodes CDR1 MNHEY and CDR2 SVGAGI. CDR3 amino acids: CASSPRPGTRGEAFF. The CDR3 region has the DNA TGTGCCAGCAGTCCGCGACCGGGCACGAGGGGGGAAGCTTTCTTT.

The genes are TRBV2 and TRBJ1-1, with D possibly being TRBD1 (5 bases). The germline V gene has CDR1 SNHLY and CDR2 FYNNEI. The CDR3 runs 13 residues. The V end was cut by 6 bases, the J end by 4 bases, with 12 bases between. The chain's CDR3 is CASSTTRGTEAFF. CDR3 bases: TGTGCCAGCAGCACCACGAGGGGCACTGAAGCTTTCTTT.

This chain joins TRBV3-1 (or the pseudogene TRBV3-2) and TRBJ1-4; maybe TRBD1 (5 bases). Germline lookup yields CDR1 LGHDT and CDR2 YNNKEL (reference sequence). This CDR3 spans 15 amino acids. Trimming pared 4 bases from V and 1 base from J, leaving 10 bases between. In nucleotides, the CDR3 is TGTGCCAGCAGCCCCGGGGCCGAAACTAATGAAAAACTGTTTTTT. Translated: CASSPGAETNEKLFF.

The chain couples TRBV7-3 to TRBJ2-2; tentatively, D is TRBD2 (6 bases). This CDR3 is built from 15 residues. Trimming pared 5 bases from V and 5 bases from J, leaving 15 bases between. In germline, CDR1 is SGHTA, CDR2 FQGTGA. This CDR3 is CASSPYPLATGELFF. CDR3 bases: TGTGCCAGCAGCCCATACCCACTAGCTACCGGGGAGCTGTTTTTT.

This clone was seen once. CDR3 nucleotide sequence: TGTGCCAGCAGCTTCCATCCGGGACAGGGCACAGATACGCAGTATTTT. It codes for CASSFHPGQGTDTQYF. The V call is TRBV5-6, the J call TRBJ2-3, with 8 positions matching TRBD1. This CDR3 contains 16 residues. Germline V gene data show CDR1 as SGHDT and CDR2 as YYEEEE. V lost 2 bases and J lost 1; bases outside the gene matches: 6.

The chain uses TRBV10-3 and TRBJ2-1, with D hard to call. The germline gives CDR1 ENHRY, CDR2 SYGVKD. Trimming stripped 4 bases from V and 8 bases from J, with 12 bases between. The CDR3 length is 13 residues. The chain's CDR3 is CAISAPNWDEQFF. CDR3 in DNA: TGTGCCATCAGTGCACCCAACTGGGATGAGCAGTTCTTC.

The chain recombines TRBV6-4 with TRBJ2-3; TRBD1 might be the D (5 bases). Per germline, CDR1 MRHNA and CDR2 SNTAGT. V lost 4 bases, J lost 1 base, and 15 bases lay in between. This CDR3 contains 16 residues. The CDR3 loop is CASSALGADGTDTQYF. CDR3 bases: TGTGCCAGCAGTGCCCTTGGGGCGGACGGCACAGATACGCAGTATTTT.

CDR3: CASSYGTVNTGELFF. In DNA, the CDR3 is TGCGCCAGCAGCTACGGGACAGTGAACACCGGGGAGCTGTTTTTT. The chain joins TRBV4-1 to TRBJ2-2, with TRBD1 identical over 7 bases. V lost 5 bases, J lost 1 base, and 4 bases stayed unmatched. Germline lookup yields CDR1 MGHRA and CDR2 YSYEKL. The CDR3 runs to 15 residues.